The following is a TCR beta chain sequence with its context. Sequencing used immunoSEQ multiplex PCR; TCRdb keeps in-frame clones, though not all of them. In the table there are some 150,000 clones, roughly 90% of which are singletons. Germline CDR1 is MNHNY and CDR2 is SVGAGI (reference sequence). The CDR3 is 15 residues long. V gave up 4 bases and J gave up 9 bases; unmatched junction bases: 5. The data were obtained in a study of T cell responses to AZD1222 COVID-19 vaccine. The TCR originated in an adult in good health. This rearrangement joins TRBV6-6 to TRBJ1-6; TRBD1 matches at 11 bases. The source material was peripheral blood, sampled on day 0 of AZD1222 vaccination. Here the CDR3 reads CASSFTDRGLSPLHF. Here the CDR3 DNA reads TGTGCCAGCAGTTTCACGGACAGGGGGCTTTCACCCCTCCACTTT.